The source of this T cell receptor beta chain is a study of T cells after somatic rescue of genetic block. The table came from immunoSEQ multiplex PCR; TCRdb's copy has only in-frame clones and leaves some out. The sample carries around 7,900 clones, approximately 81% recorded once. This CDR3 is 17 amino acids long. V shed 0 bases and J shed 5 bases, with 18 bases lying between them. Germline V gene data show CDR1 as LGHNA and CDR2 as YSLEER. Source material: peripheral blood mononuclear cells (PBMCs). This chain joins TRBV4-3 and TRBJ2-3; tentative D call: TRBD2 (5 bases). The TCR sequence derives from a boy under 18. The CDR3: CASSQDPFGVKIDTQYF. CDR3 in DNA: TGCGCCAGCAGCCAAGATCCTTTCGGGGTGAAAATAGATACGCAGTATTTT.